This entry lists 21 T cell receptor beta chains sequenced from one sample in a study of blood T cell repertoires in COVID-19. This table comes from immunoSEQ multiplex PCR, and its TCRdb copy is limited to in-frame clones, with some not included. The table has 79,000 or so clones, around 87% seen once. The specimen was peripheral blood. These receptors were obtained from a human donor in a cohort sampled during active COVID-19.

The rearrangement uses TRBV18 and TRBJ2-2; D might be TRBD2 (6 bases). This CDR3 contains 19 residues. CDR1 and CDR2 from the germline V gene are KGHSH and LQKENI. V was clipped by 2 bases and J by 4 bases, with 23 bases between them. The CDR3 nucleotides read TGTGCCAGCTCACCAAGATCAAGCGGAGGGCCACTATCCACCGGGGAGCTGTTTTTT. Its translation: CASSPRSSGGPLSTGELFF.

This clone has only a few counts. CDR3 sequence (DNA): TGCGCCAGCAGCCAGGACAGCCTCAATCAGCCCCAGCATTTT. This sequence encodes CASSQDSLNQPQHF. The chain joins TRBV4-1 to TRBJ1-5; possible D gene TRBD1, 6 bases. CDR1 is MGHRA and CDR2 is YSYEKL in the germline V gene. The V end was cut by 3 bases, the J end by 3 bases, with 9 bases between. The CDR3 has 14 amino acids.

Only one count was recorded for this clone. The chain is built from TRBV9 and TRBJ2-5; D might be TRBD2 (5 bases). Trimming took 2 bases from V and 4 from J, leaving 9 bases between them. Germline V gene data show CDR1 as SGDLS and CDR2 as YYNGEE. The length of the CDR3 is 13 residues. The CDR3 sequence: CASSVYAGETQYF. The CDR3 DNA reads TGTGCCAGCAGCGTCTACGCGGGAGAGACCCAGTACTTC.

The rearrangement joins TRBV28 to TRBJ1-6; possible D gene TRBD1, 5 bases. Germline assignment: CDR1 MDHEN and CDR2 SYDVKM. CDR3 length equals 22 residues. Trimming pared 8 bases from V and 4 bases from J, leaving 36 bases between. The CDR3 bases are TGTGCCAGCCTTAAGACCCCCGGGGGGACTATCCGATCCAGGGATTATAATTCACCCCTCCACTTT. Its protein is CASLKTPGGTIRSRDYNSPLHF.

The gene calls are TRBV7-6 and TRBJ2-6; tentative D call: TRBD2 (6 bases). V lost 1 base to trimming and J lost 0 bases, with 13 bases between them. Germline CDR1 and CDR2: SGHVS and FNYEAQ. The CDR3 consists of 18 residues. The CDR3 is CASSLVASASSGANVLTF. The CDR3 DNA follows: TGTGCCAGCAGCTTAGTTGCTAGCGCTAGCTCTGGGGCCAACGTCCTGACTTTC.

V usage is TRBV9 and J usage is TRBJ2-7; TRBD1 is a possible D gene (8 bases). This CDR3 is 18 amino acids long. Looked up from germline, CDR1 is SGDLS and CDR2 is YYNGEE. V lost 0 bases and J lost 2, with 21 bases in between. CDR3 DNA: TGTGCCAGCAGCGTAGGAGGGGGAGGGACAGGAACCCCCTACGAGCAGTACTTC. It translates to CASSVGGGGTGTPYEQYF.

The chain couples TRBV19 to TRBJ1-2; 8 bases agree with TRBD1. The germline CDR1 and CDR2 sequences are LNHDA and SQIVND (reference sequence). This CDR3 has 15 residues. V trimming: 5 bases; J trimming: 1 base; junction bases outside the gene matches: 6. DNA of the CDR3: TGTGCCAGTAGTGCCGGGACAGGAAATAACTATGGCTACACCTTC. Protein product: CASSAGTGNNYGYTF.

The rearrangement joins TRBV9 to TRBJ2-1; the match to TRBD2 covers 7 bases. The CDR3 loop spans 15 amino acids. Germline V gene lookup returns CDR1 SGDLS and CDR2 YYNGEE. J gave up 2 bases and V 1 base, and 3 bases lay outside the gene matches. The CDR3 loop reads CASSVSGTTYNEQFF. Written as DNA, the CDR3 is TGTGCCAGCAGCGTAAGCGGGACCACCTACAATGAGCAGTTCTTC.

This clone was detected once. V is TRBV6-5 and J is TRBJ1-5; 8 bases are shared with TRBD1. V lost 4 bases to trimming and J lost 7 bases; unmatched junction nucleotides: 6. The CDR3 has 14 amino acids. The germline V gene encodes CDR1 MNHEY and CDR2 SVGAGI. The CDR3 is CASSSGTGKQPQHF. CDR3 nucleotides: TGTGCCAGCAGTTCCGGGACAGGAAAACAGCCCCAGCATTTT.

This chain joins TRBV2 and TRBJ1-3; 7 bases are a match to TRBD1. The CDR3 contains 15 residues. CDR1 and CDR2 (germline): SNHLY, FYNNEI. The V gene end was trimmed by 6 bases and the J gene end by 0 bases; junction bases not matched to a gene: 5. CDR3 region: CASSPGTASGNTIYF. In nucleotides, the CDR3 is TGTGCCAGCAGCCCCGGGACAGCCTCTGGAAACACCATATATTTT.

As DNA, the CDR3 is TGTGCCAGTAGTATCGGGGGGATTGAGACCCAGTACTTC. As protein: CASSIGGIETQYF. The chain employs TRBV19 and TRBJ2-5; 7 bases match TRBD2. V was pared by 3 bases and J by 5 bases, with 3 bases of the junction left unmatched. The CDR3 is 13 amino acids. Germline CDR1 reads LNHDA; CDR2 reads SQIVND (reference sequence).

The V and J genes are TRBV11-2 and TRBJ1-1; TRBD1 is a possible D gene (5 bases). The CDR3 covers 13 residues. V dropped 5 bases and J dropped 6 bases, with 13 bases sitting between them. Germline V gene data show CDR1 as SGHAT and CDR2 as FQNNGV. For the CDR3, the DNA is TGTGCCAGCAGCCGGGGGGGGAGGGCTGAAGCTTTCTTT. Its protein product is CASSRGGRAEAFF. Full variable domain (missing parts from reference TRBV11-2 and TRBJ1-1): EAGVAQSPRYKIIEKRQSVAFWCNPISGHATLYWYQQILGQGPKLLIQFQNNGVVDDSQLPKDRFSAERLKGVDSTLKIQPAKLEDSAVYLCASSRGGRAEAFFGQGTRLTVV.

V usage is TRBV11-2 and J usage is TRBJ2-7; the D gene is possibly TRBD2 (7 bases). Germline V gene lookup returns CDR1 SGHAT and CDR2 FQNNGV. V was shortened by 7 bases and J by 7 bases, with 17 bases between the two germline ends. This CDR3 is built from 13 residues. CDR3 nucleotide sequence: TGTGCCAGCATCGAGGGGGGGCTGGAAGAGCAGTACTTC. Amino acids: CASIEGGLEEQYF.

In this sample, this clone turned up once. The chain joins TRBV6-6 to TRBJ2-7; D gene uncertain. Germline V CDR1 and CDR2: MNHNY, SVGAGI (reference sequence). The CDR3 is 14 residues long. V lost 4 bases and J 3 bases, leaving 13 bases between the germline ends. The CDR3 DNA is TGTGCCAGCAGTTCTGACTCCACGCTCTACGAGCAGTACTTC. As protein: CASSSDSTLYEQYF.

The chain links TRBV19 to TRBJ1-5, with 9 bases fitting TRBD1. Germline-derived CDR1 and CDR2 are LNHDA and SQIVND (reference sequence). This CDR3 has 13 amino acids. V gave up 6 bases and J gave up 4 bases; unmatched junction bases: 1. The DNA of the CDR3 is TGTGCCAGTAGAGGACAGGGGAATCAGCCCCAGCATTTT. Its protein product is CASRGQGNQPQHF.

The rearrangement uses TRBV3-1 (or the pseudogene TRBV3-2) and TRBJ1-4; the D gene is possibly TRBD1 (6 bases). Trimming pared 3 bases from V and 4 bases from J, leaving 12 bases between. The germline CDR1 and CDR2 sequences are LGHDT and YNNKEL (reference sequence). The CDR3 extends over 15 amino acids. CDR3 sequence (DNA): TGTGCCAGCAGCCACCAGGGGTCGGGTAATGAAAAACTGTTTTTT. It is translated as CASSHQGSGNEKLFF.

The V call is TRBV11-2, the J call TRBJ2-3, with TRBD2 matching over 11 bases. V shed 5 bases and J 3 bases; nucleotides not matched to a gene: 7. CDR3 size: 16 residues. CDR1 SGHAT and CDR2 FQNNGV come from the germline V gene. CDR3 in amino acids: CASSVTSGSQTDTQYF. Here the CDR3 DNA reads TGTGCCAGCAGCGTTACTAGCGGGAGTCAAACAGATACGCAGTATTTT.

The chain has TRBV2 and TRBJ2-3, with a weak D call TRBD1 (6 bases). CDR1 is SNHLY and CDR2 is FYNNEI in the germline V gene. This CDR3 has 14 residues. Trimming stripped 8 bases from V and 3 bases from J, with 15 bases between. Written as DNA, the CDR3 is TGTGCCAGCCCTTCCCCAGGGGAGACAGATACGCAGTATTTT. It encodes CASPSPGETDTQYF. Full variable domain (missing parts from reference TRBV2 and TRBJ2-3): EPEVTQTPSHQVTQMGQEVILRCVPISNHLYFYWYRQILGQKVEFLVSFYNNEISEKSEIFDDQFSVERPDGSNFTLKIRSTKLEDSAMYFCASPSPGETDTQYFGPGTRLTVL.

The chain uses TRBV18 and TRBJ2-1; no clear D gene. V lost 2 bases to trimming and J lost 0 bases, with 8 bases between them. CDR1 is KGHSH and CDR2 is LQKENI in the germline V gene. CDR3 length: 15 residues. CDR3 bases: TGTGCCAGCTCACCAGTCGCCGGCTCCTACAATGAGCAGTTCTTC. Protein sequence: CASSPVAGSYNEQFF.

The chain uses TRBV18 and TRBJ2-3; the D gene is possibly TRBD1 (6 bases). V lost 5 bases, J lost 3 bases, and 12 bases lay in between. The CDR3 has 14 amino acids. CDR1 is KGHSH and CDR2 is LQKENI in the germline V gene. The CDR3 protein is CASSYRARTDTQYF. In DNA form, the CDR3 reads TGTGCCAGCTCATACAGGGCGAGGACAGATACGCAGTATTTT.

The sample holds a few counts of this clone. The chain uses TRBV12-3 or TRBV12-4 and TRBJ2-7, with 8 bases identical to TRBD2. V was clipped by 5 bases and J by 6 bases; unmatched bases: 3. The CDR3 has 12 amino acids. The CDR3 protein is CASSAGGSEQYF. CDR3 nucleotides: TGTGCCAGCAGTGCGGGAGGAAGCGAGCAGTACTTC.